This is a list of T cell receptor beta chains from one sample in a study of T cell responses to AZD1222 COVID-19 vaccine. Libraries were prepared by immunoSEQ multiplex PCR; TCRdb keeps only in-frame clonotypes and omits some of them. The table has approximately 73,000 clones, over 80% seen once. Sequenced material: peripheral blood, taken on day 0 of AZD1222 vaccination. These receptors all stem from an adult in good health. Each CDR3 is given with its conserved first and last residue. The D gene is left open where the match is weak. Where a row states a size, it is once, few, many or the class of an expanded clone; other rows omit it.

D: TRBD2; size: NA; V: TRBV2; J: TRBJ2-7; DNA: TGTGCCAGCAGTGAAACCGGGACTAGCGGCTCCTACGAGCAGTACTTC; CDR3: CASSETGTSGSYEQYF
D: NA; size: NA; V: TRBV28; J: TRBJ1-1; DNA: TGTGCCAGCAGGCCCGGGGTAGTAGGCTCAGAAGCTTTCTTT; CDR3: CASRPGVVGSEAFF
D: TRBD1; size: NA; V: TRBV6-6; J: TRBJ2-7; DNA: TGTGCCAGCATCGATACAGGGGGCGCACGCTCCTACGAGCAGTACTTC; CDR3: CASIDTGGARSYEQYF
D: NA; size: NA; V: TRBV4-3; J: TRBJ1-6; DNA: TGCGCCAGCAGCCAAGTCAAGGGTTCAATTCGGGATTCACCCCTCCACTTT; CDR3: CASSQVKGSIRDSPLHF
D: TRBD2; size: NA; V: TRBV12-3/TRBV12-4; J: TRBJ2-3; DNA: TGTGCCAGCGGAGATAGCGGGGGGGATACGCAGTATTTT; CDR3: CASGDSGGDTQYF
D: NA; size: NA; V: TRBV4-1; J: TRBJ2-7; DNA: TGCGCCAGCAGCCAAGAGGGGCAGGGGCGCAGAAGGGGCGAGCAGTACTTC; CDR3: CASSQEGQGRRRGEQYF
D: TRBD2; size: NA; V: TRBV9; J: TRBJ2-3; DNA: TGTGCCAGCAGCGTAGATGAGGGAGGGATGTACGATACGCAGTATTTT; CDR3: CASSVDEGGMYDTQYF
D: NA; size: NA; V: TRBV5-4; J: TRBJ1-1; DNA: TGTGCCAGCAGCTTGGGCAGACCTAACACTGAAGCTTTCTTT; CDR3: CASSLGRPNTEAFF
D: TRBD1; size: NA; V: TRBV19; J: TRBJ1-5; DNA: TGTGCCAGTAGAACTGGACAGGCCTATGCCGGGGGGAATCAGCCCCAGCATTTT; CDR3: CASRTGQAYAGGNQPQHF
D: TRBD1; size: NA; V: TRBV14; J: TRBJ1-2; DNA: TGTGCCAGCAGCCAAGAGAGAAGAAGGGGGCATAGCTATGGCTACACCTTC; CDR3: CASSQERRRGHSYGYTF
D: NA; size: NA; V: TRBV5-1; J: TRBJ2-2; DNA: TGCGCCAGCCTCGCTAGCGTAGCAGCGACCGGGGAGCTGTTTTTT; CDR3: CASLASVAATGELFF
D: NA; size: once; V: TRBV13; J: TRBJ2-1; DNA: TGTGCCAGCAGCTGGAACAATGAGCAGTTCTTC; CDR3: CASSWNNEQFF
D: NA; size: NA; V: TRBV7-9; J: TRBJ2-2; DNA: TGTGCCAGCAGCCTCCCTGGGACTTCGAACACCGGGGAGCTGTTTTTT; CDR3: CASSLPGTSNTGELFF
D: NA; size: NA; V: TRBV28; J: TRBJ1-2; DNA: TGTGCCAGCAGTCCCCTCCGGGAGCGTAGCTACACCTTC; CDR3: CASSPLRERSYTF
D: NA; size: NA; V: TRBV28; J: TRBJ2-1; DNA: TGTGCCAGCAGTTTAGATCTGGACAGTTCTTACAATGAGCAGTTCTTC; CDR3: CASSLDLDSSYNEQFF
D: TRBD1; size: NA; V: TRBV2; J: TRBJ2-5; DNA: TGTGCCAGCAGGGGGACAGGGCAAGAGACCCAGTACTTC; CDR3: CASRGTGQETQYF
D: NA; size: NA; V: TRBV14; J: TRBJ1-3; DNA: TGTGCCAGCAGCCGAATGACGGGGGGCTCTGGAAACACCATATATTTT; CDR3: CASSRMTGGSGNTIYF
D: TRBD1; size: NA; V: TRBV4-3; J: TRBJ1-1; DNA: TGCGCCAGCAGCCAGGGACAGGGGACGGGCACTGAAGCTTTCTTT; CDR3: CASSQGQGTGTEAFF
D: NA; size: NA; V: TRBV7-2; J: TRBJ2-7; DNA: TGTGCCAGCAGCTTAGGCCAGGGAGTATCCTACGAGCAGTACTTC; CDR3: CASSLGQGVSYEQYF
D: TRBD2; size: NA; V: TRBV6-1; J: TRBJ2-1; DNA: TGTGCCAGCAGTGAATTTCTAGCGGGAGGGCTAATAAATGAGCAGTTCTTC; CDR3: CASSEFLAGGLINEQFF
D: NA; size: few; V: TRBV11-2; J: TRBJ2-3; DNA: TGTGCCAGCAGCCCCCTGGCGGGACGCACAGATACGCAGTATTTT; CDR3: CASSPLAGRTDTQYF
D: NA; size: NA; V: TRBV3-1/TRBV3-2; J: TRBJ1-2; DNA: TGTGCCAGCAGCGCCCCAAGAGGGGGGAATGGCTACACCTTC; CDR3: CASSAPRGGNGYTF
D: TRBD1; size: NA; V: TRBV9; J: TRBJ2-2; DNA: TGTGCCAGCAGCGGAGGGACAGGAAATACCGGGGAGCTGTTTTTT; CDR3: CASSGGTGNTGELFF
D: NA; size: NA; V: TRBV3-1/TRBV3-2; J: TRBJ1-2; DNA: TGTGCCAGCAGCCAATTCCGGGGTGGGGAGGGAACTAACTATGGCTACACCTTC; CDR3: CASSQFRGGEGTNYGYTF
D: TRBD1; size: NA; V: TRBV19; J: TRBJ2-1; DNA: TGTGCCAGTCGGACAGGGAACAATGAGCAGTTCTTC; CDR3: CASRTGNNEQFF
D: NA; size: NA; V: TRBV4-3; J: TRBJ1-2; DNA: TGCGCCAGCAGCCAGGAACAGGGCTACTATGGCTACACCTTC; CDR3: CASSQEQGYYGYTF
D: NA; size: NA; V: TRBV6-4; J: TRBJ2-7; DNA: TGTGCCAGCAGTGACTCTTTTAAGTTAGCGGTTAAAGGCTACGAGCAGTACTTC; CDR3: CASSDSFKLAVKGYEQYF
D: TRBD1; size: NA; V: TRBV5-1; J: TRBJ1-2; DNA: TGCGCCAGCAGCTCGGATTGGACAGGGGCTAACTATGGCTACACCTTC; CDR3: CASSSDWTGANYGYTF
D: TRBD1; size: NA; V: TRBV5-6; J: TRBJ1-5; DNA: TGTGCCAGCAGCTTGCCTGGGACAGGGGGCAATGGGGTTCAGCCCCAGCATTTT; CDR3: CASSLPGTGGNGVQPQHF
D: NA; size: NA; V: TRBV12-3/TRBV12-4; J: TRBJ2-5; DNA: TGTGCCAGCAGTCGATCAGAGACCCAGTACTTC; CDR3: CASSRSETQYF
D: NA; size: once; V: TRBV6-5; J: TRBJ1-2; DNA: TGTGCCAGCAGTTACAAAGGGGGGGGCTACACCTTC; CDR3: CASSYKGGGYTF
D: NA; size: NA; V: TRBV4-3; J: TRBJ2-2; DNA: TGCGCCAGCAGCCAAGATCTGCGGGTTGCGAACACCGGGGAGCTGTTTTTT; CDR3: CASSQDLRVANTGELFF
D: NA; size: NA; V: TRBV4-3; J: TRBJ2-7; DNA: TGCGCCAGCAGCCTAGACAAGGGGCTGGGCTACGAGCAGTACTTC; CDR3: CASSLDKGLGYEQYF
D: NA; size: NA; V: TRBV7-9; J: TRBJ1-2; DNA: TGTGCCAGCAGCTTCGAGGACTATGGCTACACCTTC; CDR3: CASSFEDYGYTF
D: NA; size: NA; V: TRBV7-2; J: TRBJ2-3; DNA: TGTGCCAGCAGCTTGACCGGGACCGGCACAGATACGCAGTATTTT; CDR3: CASSLTGTGTDTQYF
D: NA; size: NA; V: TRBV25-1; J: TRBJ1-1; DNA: TGTGCCAGCAGTGAATATTTAGGGAACACTGAAGCTTTCTTT; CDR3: CASSEYLGNTEAFF
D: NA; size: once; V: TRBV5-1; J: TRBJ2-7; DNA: TGCGCCAGCAGCTTGGAAGGGTTCGGGGGCGAGCAGTACTTC; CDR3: CASSLEGFGGEQYF
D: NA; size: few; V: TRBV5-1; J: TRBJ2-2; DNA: TGCGCCAGCAGCTTCTCCGGGACACAGAACACCGGGGAGCTGTTTTTT; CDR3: CASSFSGTQNTGELFF
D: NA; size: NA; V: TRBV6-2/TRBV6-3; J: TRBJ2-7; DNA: TGTGCCAGCAGTATAAGCTCCTACGAGCAGTACTTC; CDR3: CASSISSYEQYF
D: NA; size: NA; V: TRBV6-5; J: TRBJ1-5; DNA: TGTGCCAGCAGTTACTCGACCGTTAGCAATCAGCCCCAGCATTTT; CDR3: CASSYSTVSNQPQHF
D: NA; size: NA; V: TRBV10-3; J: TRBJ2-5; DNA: TGTGCCATCAGGGGAGTGCGCCAAGAGACCCAGTACTTC; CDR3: CAIRGVRQETQYF
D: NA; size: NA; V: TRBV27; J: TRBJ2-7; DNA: TGTGCCAGCAGTTCCGGCCCCCTGGGGAGCGCATACGCCTACGAGCAGTACTTC; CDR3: CASSSGPLGSAYAYEQYF
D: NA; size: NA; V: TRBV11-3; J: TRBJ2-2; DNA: TGTGCCAGCAGCTTAGCCCCGGTTGGCCAGGGGGGCCTCACCGGGGAGCTGTTTTTT; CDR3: CASSLAPVGQGGLTGELFF
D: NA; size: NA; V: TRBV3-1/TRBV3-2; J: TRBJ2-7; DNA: TGTGCCAGCAGCCAAGGTGGCCGGGGCCACGAGCAGTACTTC; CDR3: CASSQGGRGHEQYF
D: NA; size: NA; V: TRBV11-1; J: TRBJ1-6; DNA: TGTGCCAGCAGCCAGAGGGGAAATAATTCACCCCTCCACTTT; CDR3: CASSQRGNNSPLHF
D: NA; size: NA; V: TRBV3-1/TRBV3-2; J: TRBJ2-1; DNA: TGTGCCAGCTCCCTCGGGGGCGGGAGTAGCCATGAGCAGTTCTTC; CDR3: CASSLGGGSSHEQFF
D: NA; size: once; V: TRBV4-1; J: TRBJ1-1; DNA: TGCGCCAGCAGCCGAACACTGAGACAGGAGCTGAACACTGAAGCTTTCTTT; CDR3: CASSRTLRQELNTEAFF
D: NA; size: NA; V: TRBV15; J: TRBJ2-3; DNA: TGTGCCACCGGGACGGGACTCCCTTTTACAGATACGCAGTATTTT; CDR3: CATGTGLPFTDTQYF
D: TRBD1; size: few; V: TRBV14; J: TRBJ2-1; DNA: TGTGCCAGCAGCCAAACCGAGGATGGGTCGTGGACAGGGGGCCGTAATGAGCAGTTCTTC; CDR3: CASSQTEDGSWTGGRNEQFF